This passage covers 16 T cell receptor beta chains from one sample sequenced in a study of blood T cell repertoires in COVID-19. TCRdb keeps only in-frame clones here, not all; method: immunoSEQ multiplex PCR. The sample lists about 410,000 clones, 86% seen once, with under 1.5% in the top ten. The specimen was peripheral blood. The receptors stem from a woman in her twenties or thirties with active or convalescent COVID-19.

This clone was recorded only once. The CDR3 region is CASSNPGQSSYEQYF. CDR3 in DNA: TGTGCCAGTAGTAATCCGGGACAGAGCTCCTACGAGCAGTACTTC. The chain has TRBV19 and TRBJ2-7; TRBD1 aligns across 7 bases. Looked up from germline, CDR1 is LNHDA and CDR2 is SQIVND (reference sequence). The CDR3 has 15 residues. The junction had 6 bases not matched to a gene; V was cut back by 4 bases and J by 0 bases.

The chain joins TRBV10-3 to TRBJ2-7; perhaps TRBD1 as D (6 bases). Germline V lookup: CDR1 ENHRY, CDR2 SYGVKD. The CDR3 runs to 15 residues. V was cut by 0 bases and J by 5 bases, with 14 bases left in between. In nucleotides, the CDR3 is TGTGCCATCAGTGAGTCTGCAGGGGTTAGGGACGAGCAGTACTTC. Encoded protein: CAISESAGVRDEQYF.

The chain has TRBV19 and TRBJ2-5; 9 bases are shared with TRBD2. V gave up 3 bases and J gave up 2 bases; unmatched junction bases: 7. The CDR3 is 16 amino acids. CDR1 LNHDA and CDR2 SQIVND come from the germline V gene (reference sequence). The CDR3 region is CASSMTGLALQETQYF. CDR3 nucleotides: TGTGCCAGTAGTATGACGGGACTAGCACTGCAAGAGACCCAGTACTTC.

The CDR3 loop reads CASSDRLAGETQYF. The CDR3 nucleotides read TGTGCCAGCAGTGACAGACTAGCGGGAGAGACCCAGTACTTC. This chain connects TRBV2 to TRBJ2-5; TRBD2 agrees at 10 bases. After removal of 3 bases from V and 4 bases from J, the junction contained 2 bases not matched to a gene. The CDR3 loop spans 14 amino acids. Germline-derived CDR1 and CDR2 are SNHLY and FYNNEI.

The CDR3 DNA follows: TGTGCCAGCAGTTTGGGACAGTTAAACATTCAGTACTTC. Protein product: CASSLGQLNIQYF. The V call is TRBV27, the J call TRBJ2-4, with 7 nucleotides matching TRBD1. Unmatched junction bases numbered 2, after V lost 3 bases and J lost 6 bases. Looked up from germline, CDR1 is MNHEY and CDR2 is SMNVEV (reference sequence). CDR3 size: 13 residues.

The J gene is TRBJ2-7, the V gene TRBV20-1; 7 bases line up with TRBD1. In germline, CDR1 is DFQATT, CDR2 SNEGSKA (reference sequence). This CDR3 is built from 13 residues. J gave up 0 bases and V 3 bases, and 2 bases lay outside the gene matches. The CDR3 coding sequence is TGCAGTGCTAGTTGGACAGGCTCCTACGAGCAGTACTTC. It is translated as CSASWTGSYEQYF.

V usage is TRBV5-4 and J usage is TRBJ1-3, with unresolved D. The CDR3 totals 16 residues. CDR1 is SGHNT, CDR2 YYREEE, per germline (reference sequence). V was pared by 0 bases and J by 0 bases, with 10 bases between. The CDR3 spells CASSLGFGVSGNTIYF. CDR3 sequence (DNA): TGTGCCAGCAGCTTGGGCTTCGGGGTCTCTGGAAACACCATATATTTT.

This chain uses TRBV5-1 with TRBJ1-4; 9 positions match TRBD1. The CDR3 has 14 residues. With 5 bases clipped from V and 5 bases from J, the junction kept 4 bases outside the gene matches. Germline V CDR1 and CDR2: SGHRS, YFSETQ. The CDR3 protein is CASREGQGNEKLFF. The DNA of the CDR3 is TGCGCCAGCAGGGAGGGACAGGGAAATGAAAAACTGTTTTTT.

The V gene is TRBV6-5, the J gene TRBJ1-2, with D perhaps TRBD1 (6 bases). CDR3 size: 15 residues. Trimming removed 7 bases from V and 4 bases from J, with 19 bases in between. Germline CDR1 is MNHEY and CDR2 is SVGAGI. CDR3 in amino acids: CASNPLGAIRYGYTF. CDR3 DNA sequence: TGTGCCAGCAACCCGTTGGGGGCCATTCGCTATGGCTACACCTTC.

The J gene is TRBJ2-7, the V gene TRBV3-1 (or the pseudogene TRBV3-2); D perhaps matches TRBD1 (6 bases). The germline gives CDR1 LGHDT, CDR2 YNNKEL (reference sequence). The V and J ends lost 2 bases and 0 bases respectively, with 20 bases between them. The length of the CDR3 is 18 residues. In nucleotides, the CDR3 is TGTGCCAGCAGCCAAAGATGGGGGCGCGCAATCCCCTCCTACGAGCAGTACTTC. It encodes CASSQRWGRAIPSYEQYF.

V gene TRBV13 combines with J gene TRBJ2-1; D gene ambiguous. The CDR3 loop spans 16 amino acids. The V gene lost 2 bases and the J gene lost 8 bases, with 19 bases spanning the gap. Germline V lookup: CDR1 PRHDT, CDR2 FYEKMQ (reference sequence). CDR3 in DNA: TGTGCCAGCAGCTTATCGGGTCTGGCGACGGTCGATGAGCAGTTCTTC. This codes for CASSLSGLATVDEQFF.

The chain uses TRBV19 and TRBJ1-5; TRBD1 agrees at 9 bases. The germline V gene encodes CDR1 LNHDA and CDR2 SQIVND (reference sequence). The CDR3 extends over 15 amino acids. J lost 1 base, V lost 4 bases, and 2 bases had no gene match. DNA of the CDR3: TGTGCCAGTAGTAACGACAGGGGGAGCAATCAGCCCCAGCATTTT. Its protein product is CASSNDRGSNQPQHF.

This clone was detected once. This rearrangement joins TRBV5-4 to TRBJ1-1, with D perhaps matching TRBD1 (5 bases). V dropped 5 bases and J dropped 0 bases, with 14 bases sitting between them. Germline V gives CDR1 SGHNT, CDR2 YYREEE (reference sequence). This CDR3 comprises 15 residues. Written as DNA, the CDR3 is TGTGCCAGCAGTTCGGTGACAGTAATGAACACTGAAGCTTTCTTT. Its protein product is CASSSVTVMNTEAFF.

This rearrangement joins TRBV12-3 or TRBV12-4 to TRBJ1-1; D is ambiguous. V was clipped by 6 bases and J by 4 bases, with 12 bases between them. The CDR3 is made up of 13 amino acids. The CDR3 region has the DNA TGTGCCAGCAGCCGGGTACAATCCACTGAAGCTTTCTTT. Translation: CASSRVQSTEAFF.

The genes are TRBV5-1 and TRBJ2-1; D may be TRBD1 (5 bases). The CDR3 contains 14 residues. Deletions cut 1 base from V and 7 bases from J, with 12 bases between. Per the germline V gene, CDR1 is SGHRS and CDR2 is YFSETQ. The chain's CDR3 is CASSLLQGRNEQFF. In DNA form, the CDR3 reads TGCGCCAGCAGCTTGCTCCAGGGTCGGAATGAGCAGTTCTTC.

The rearrangement uses TRBV19 and TRBJ2-1, with TRBD2 identical over 8 bases. The CDR3 totals 15 residues. V shed 2 bases, J shed 3 bases, and the junction held 3 bases outside the gene matches. CDR1 is LNHDA, CDR2 SQIVND, per germline (reference sequence). This CDR3 is CASSIQAGDYNEQFF. The CDR3 region has the DNA TGTGCCAGTAGTATACAAGCGGGGGACTACAATGAGCAGTTCTTC.